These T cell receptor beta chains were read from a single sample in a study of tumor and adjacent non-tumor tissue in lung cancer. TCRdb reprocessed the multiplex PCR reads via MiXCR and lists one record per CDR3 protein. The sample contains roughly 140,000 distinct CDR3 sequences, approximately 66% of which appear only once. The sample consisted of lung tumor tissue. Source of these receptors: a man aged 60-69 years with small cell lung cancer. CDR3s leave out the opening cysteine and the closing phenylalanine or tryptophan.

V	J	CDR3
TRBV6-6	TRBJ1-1	ASSYPERSAF
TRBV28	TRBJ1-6	ASRGRSYNSPLH
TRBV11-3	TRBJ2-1	ASSLGIGVGEQI
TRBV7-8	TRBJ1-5	ANSLDRGDQPLH
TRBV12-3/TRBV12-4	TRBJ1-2	VSRPPGGDYGYT
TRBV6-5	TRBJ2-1	ASSDRGRAAYNEQF
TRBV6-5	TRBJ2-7	AISYSVAHYKQY
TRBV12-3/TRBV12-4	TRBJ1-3	VSSLRGSSGNTIY
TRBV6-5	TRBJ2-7	ASSPTPQTPGYEQY
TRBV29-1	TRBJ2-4	SVTGGSIKY
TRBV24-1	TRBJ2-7	ATCDSDAGTGSYEQY
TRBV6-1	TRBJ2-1	ASTYLARAYNERF
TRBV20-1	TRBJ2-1	SASRATHNEQF
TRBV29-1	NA	SVGGFTDTQH
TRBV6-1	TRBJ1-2	VSSVPGDMVIP
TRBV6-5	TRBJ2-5	ASSYSNPLAGGETQY
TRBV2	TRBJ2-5	ANMTGEETQY
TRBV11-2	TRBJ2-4	TSNRTQEIQY
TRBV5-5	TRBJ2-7	ASSLEGGGLAGQY
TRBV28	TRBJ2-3	ASSPKAARTDTQH
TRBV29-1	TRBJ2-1	SVEPRDAPGKQF
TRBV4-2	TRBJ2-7	ASSQDDGIGRGQY
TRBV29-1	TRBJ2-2	SVQGTLTSNTGELF
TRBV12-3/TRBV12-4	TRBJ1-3	AGSLLGSSGNTIY
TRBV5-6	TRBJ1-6	ASSLYRDLPLH
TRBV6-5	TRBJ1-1	ASSYSTRGPHMAF
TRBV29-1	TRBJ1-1	SVAKEQGRYTEAF
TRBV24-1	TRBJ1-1	ATSDSRTGKAF
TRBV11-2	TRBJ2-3	ASSQNTDTQY
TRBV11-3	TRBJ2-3	ASSPADTQY
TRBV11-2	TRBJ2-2	ASSLFFGNTGELF
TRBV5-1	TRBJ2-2	ASNVAGNTGELF
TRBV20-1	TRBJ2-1	SASRTSGSINEQF
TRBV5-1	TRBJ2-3	ASSLARTCTDTQY
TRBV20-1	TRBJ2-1	SARSSGPSYNEQF
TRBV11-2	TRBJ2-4	ASSLGGNFTKNIQY
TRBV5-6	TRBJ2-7	ASRRNRDRAYEQY